The 4 T cell receptor beta chains listed next were all sequenced from one sample in a study of T cells expressing NK-cell markers. TCRdb reprocessed the 5' RACE reads and stores each CDR3 protein as one record, lacking DNA. This repertoire includes over 350,000 distinct CDR3 sequences. Material for sequencing was blood T cells: a sorted CD56 or NKG2C T cell subset, CD4+ or CD8+ T cells, or bulk PBMC T cells (not recorded which). These receptors all stem from a woman aged 50 to 60 in good health.

This chain connects TRBV20-1 to TRBJ2-3; the TCRdb D gene call, TRBD1, has no DNA to confirm it. CDR3 size: 17 residues. Germline-derived CDR1 and CDR2 are DFQATT and SNEGSKA (reference sequence). The CDR3: CSAKDPRGQGTPDTQYF.

The chain has TRBV20-1 and TRBJ2-2; the TCRdb D gene call, TRBD1, has no DNA to confirm it. The CDR3 extends over 17 amino acids. Germline V gene sequence: CDR1 DFQATT, CDR2 SNEGSKA (reference sequence). CDR3 sequence reads: CSARGDHRDKRAGELFF.

J is TRBJ1-1 and V is TRBV7-8. This CDR3 comprises 12 residues. The V gene's germline CDR1 is SGHVS and CDR2 FQNEAQ. CDR3 residues: CASSLEVTGAFF.

V is TRBV12-3 or TRBV12-4 and J is TRBJ2-1; checking the TCRdb D call of TRBD2 is not possible without DNA. The CDR3 spans 14 residues. This CDR3 is CASRTSGSGNEQFF.